The count of the clone carrying this TCR beta chain is one. The source of the sample is a study of T cell responses to AZD1222 COVID-19 vaccine. Study-level information: Second doses at about 4 or about 12 weeks were pooled.

Assay: immunoSEQ multiplex PCR; the TCRdb copy retains only in-frame clones and omits some. The sample carries some 110,000 clones, around 92% recorded once. Here the sequenced sample was peripheral blood, taken on day 0 of AZD1222 vaccination. This TCR was sampled from an adult in good health.

Written as DNA, the CDR3 is TGTGCCAGCAGAGGGGGAGGGACAGTGACCAATCAGCCCCAGCATTTT. Amino acids: CASRGGGTVTNQPQHF. This chain connects TRBV2 to TRBJ1-5; 7 bases are a match to TRBD1. The CDR3 consists of 16 residues. The J segment lost 3 bases and the V segment lost 6 bases, leaving 11 bases of the junction unmatched. Germline V gene data show CDR1 as SNHLY and CDR2 as FYNNEI. The whole variable domain, remainder taken from reference TRBV2 and TRBJ1-5, is EPEVTQTPSHQVTQMGQEVILRCVPISNHLYFYWYRQILGQKVEFLVSFYNNEISEKSEIFDDQFSVERPDGSNFTLKIRSTKLEDSAMYFCASRGGGTVTNQPQHFGDGTRLSIL.